These 3 T cell receptor beta chains were all obtained from the same sample, sequenced in a study of T cells expressing NK-cell markers. After re-calling the 5' RACE reads, TCRdb lists one entry per CDR3 protein, DNA absent. The sample totals 500,000 to 700,000 distinct CDR3 sequences. Sequenced: blood T cells: a sorted CD56 or NKG2C T cell subset, CD4+ or CD8+ T cells, or bulk PBMC T cells (not recorded which). The receptor set was obtained from a man aged 18-30 years in good health.

The chain combines TRBV7-2 with TRBJ2-7; the TCRdb D gene call, TRBD1, has no DNA to confirm it. The CDR3 spans 14 residues. Germline loops: CDR1 SGHTA, CDR2 FQGNSA. The CDR3 sequence is CASSSTGSTYEQYF.

The chain recombines TRBV15 with TRBJ2-7; TCRdb indicates TRBD1, and absent DNA this call remains unverified. The CDR3 totals 14 residues. CDR1 and CDR2 (germline): LNHNV, YYDKDF (reference sequence). The CDR3 spells CATSPDGEDYEQYF. Supplemented by reference TRBV15 and TRBJ2-7, the full variable domain reads DAMVIQNPRYQVTQFGKPVTLSCSQTLNHNVMYWYQQKSSQAPKLLFHYYDKDFNNEADTPDNFQSRRPNTSFCFLDIRSPGLGDTAMYLCATSPDGEDYEQYFGPGTRLTVT.

This sequence joins TRBV20-1 and TRBJ2-2; TCRdb outputs TRBD1, but without DNA this stays unchecked. Germline V gene sequence: CDR1 DFQATT, CDR2 SNEGSKA (reference sequence). There are 14 residues in the CDR3. CDR3 region: CSAYRTGATGELFF.